This T cell receptor beta chain was found in a study of blood T cell repertoires in COVID-19 (dated by TCRdb to between 2020 and 2021). General notes on the study: Collaborator samples came from the United States, Italy and Spain and covered acute and convalescent phases of COVID-19. The prospective study material was composed of cDNA or gDNA derived from T cells, B-cell-depleted T cells, or PBMCs. The dataset comprised deeply sampled blood TCRbeta repertoires from subjects exposed to, actively infected with, or recovered from COVID-19. The repertoires were released in a freely available public database intended as a resource for research on the immune response to SARS-CoV-2. The samples were drawn from the first 160 participants of the ongoing ImmuneRACE study and from some 1,300 subjects provided by 6 global collaborators. Sample metadata almost always included a de-identified subject ID, COVID-19 status, age in years and sex. Where available, HLA class I and class II types were taken from metadata supplied by the sample provider and were not determined by assay-based typing.

Points on this clone: The antigen this receptor binds is unknown. No base quality values were provided; no much bigger clone lies one nucleotide off.

There are 16 amino acids in the CDR3, from cysteine to phenylalanine inclusive. This entry keeps only the CDR3 DNA: 48 bases, framed from base 1. Taken from the germline V gene, the CDR1 and CDR2 loops are LGHNA and YNFKEQ. After removal of 3 bases from V and 4 bases from J, the junction retains 7 bases not matched to a gene. The immunoSEQ Assay, a bias-controlled multiplex PCR, was used to amplify TCRbeta CDR3 regions from genomic DNA. For the original study's pipeline: The number of nucleated cells in each sample was estimated from the amplification of reference gene primers within the assay. Sequence reads were collapsed and filtered to measure the absolute abundance of every unique TCRbeta CDR3 rearrangement. For each sample, productive Simpson clonality was calculated as the square root of Simpson's diversity index across productive rearrangements. TCRdb stores this immuneACCESS table with in-frame sequences only. Part of the clones is absent; in the studies checked, under half of the shortfall reflects unresolved V genes, and no reason is known for the rest. D and trimming come from the DNA, and the V and J calls and clone size come from that table. The sample yields hundreds of thousands of clones; roughly 89% were counted once. The ten largest clones take up less than 9.5% of the sample.

General findings and caveats noted by the study authors: How much clinical and demographic metadata was included differed by source and by participant, and the metadata was provided uncurated.

In Seattle, one collaborating source enrolled patients while the infection was active and tracked those patients longitudinally over the course of disease. Collaborating institutions collected whole blood in K2EDTA tubes following their own protocols. For TCRbeta analysis, collaborators shipped samples in one of three forms: frozen whole blood, isolated PBMCs, or DNA extracted from either of those sample types. The rearranged chain carries TRBV4-2 and TRBJ2-2; 8 bases in the junction line up with TRBD2. The clonotype originates from a woman aged 50 to 60 with COVID-19, enrolled during active disease. Sequencing was performed on peripheral blood. The CDR3 protein: CASSQLWTSSTGELFF. The nucleotide sequence is TGTGCCAGCAGCCAGCTTTGGACTAGCAGCACCGGGGAGCTGTTTTTT.